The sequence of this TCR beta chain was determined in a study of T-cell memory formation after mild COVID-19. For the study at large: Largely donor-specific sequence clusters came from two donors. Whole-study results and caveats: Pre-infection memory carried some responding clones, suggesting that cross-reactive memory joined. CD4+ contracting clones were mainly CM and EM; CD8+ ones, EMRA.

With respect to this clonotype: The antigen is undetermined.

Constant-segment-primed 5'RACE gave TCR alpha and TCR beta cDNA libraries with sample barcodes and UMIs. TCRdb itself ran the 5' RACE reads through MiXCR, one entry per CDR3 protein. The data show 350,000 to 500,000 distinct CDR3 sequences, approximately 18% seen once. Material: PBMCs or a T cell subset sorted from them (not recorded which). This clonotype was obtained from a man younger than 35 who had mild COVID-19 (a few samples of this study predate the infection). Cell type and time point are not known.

The CDR3 DNA is TGTGCCAGCAGCTTAGGGATAGAGACCCAGTACTTC. Translating it yields CASSLGIETQYF. The V gene is TRBV7-2, the J gene TRBJ2-5; D is unclear. V dropped 1 base and J dropped 4 bases, with 4 bases sitting between them. CDR1 and CDR2 from the germline V gene are SGHTA and FQGNSA. This CDR3 is 12 amino acids long.